The 26 T cell receptor beta chains listed next were all sequenced from one sample in a study of T cell changes during pregnancy in multiple sclerosis. The data were produced by immunoSEQ multiplex PCR, yet TCRdb's version contains in-frame clones alone and is incomplete. The sample gives about 84,000 clones, about 95% of which show up once; 2.5% is in the top ten. Sequences were derived from peripheral blood, sampled in the third trimester of pregnancy. The receptor source for this set is a female donor with multiple sclerosis, enrolled in a pregnancy study.

The rearrangement links TRBV6-5 to TRBJ1-2, with D tentatively TRBD1 (6 bases). This CDR3 is built from 13 residues. Germline lookup yields CDR1 MNHEY and CDR2 SVGAGI. V gave up 2 bases and J gave up 3 bases, with 7 bases separating them. The CDR3 DNA is TGTGCCAGCAGTTACGAGGGGGACTATGGCTACACCTTC. Encoded protein: CASSYEGDYGYTF.

The V and J genes are TRBV28 and TRBJ1-4; D uncertain. The CDR3 runs 14 residues. Germline-derived CDR1 and CDR2 are MDHEN and SYDVKM. The V gene lost 8 bases and the J gene lost 10 bases, with 20 bases spanning the gap. The CDR3 reads CASHRTATSGKLFF. The CDR3 nucleotides are TGTGCCAGCCATCGGACTGCTACTTCTGGAAAACTGTTTTTT. Full variable domain (missing parts from reference TRBV28 and TRBJ1-4): DVKVTQSSRYLVKRTGEKVFLECVQDMDHENMFWYRQDPGLGLRLIYFSYDVKMKEKGDIPEGYSVSREKKERFSLILESASTNQTSMYLCASHRTATSGKLFFGSGTQLSVL.

This clone was observed a few times. This chain uses TRBV2 with TRBJ1-1; D might be TRBD1 (6 bases). CDR1 and CDR2 from the germline V gene are SNHLY and FYNNEI. Trimming stripped 6 bases from V and 0 bases from J, with 14 bases between. The CDR3 runs to 15 residues. This CDR3 is CASSRQALMNTEAFF. The CDR3 DNA reads as TGTGCCAGCAGCCGACAGGCGCTGATGAACACTGAAGCTTTCTTT.

This clone was found once. V and J are TRBV10-3 and TRBJ2-7, with D possibly being TRBD2 (6 bases). This CDR3 is built from 12 residues. Germline CDR1 is ENHRY and CDR2 is SYGVKD. V lost 7 bases to trimming and J lost 3 bases, with 10 bases between them. CDR3 in DNA: TGTGCCATCAAGGCGGGAAACTACGAGCAGTACTTC. As protein: CAIKAGNYEQYF.

This sequence joins TRBV6-5 and TRBJ2-7; 9 bases are a match to TRBD2. V dropped 2 bases and J dropped 6; count of bases not matched to a gene: 8. The CDR3 spans 15 residues. In germline, CDR1 is MNHEY, CDR2 SVGAGI. CDR3 in amino acids: CASSYPAGGRGEQYF. DNA of the CDR3: TGTGCCAGCAGTTACCCAGCGGGGGGCCGGGGCGAGCAGTACTTC.

The rearrangement joins TRBV5-8 to TRBJ1-3; 7 positions match TRBD1. The length of the CDR3 is 17 residues. The germline gives CDR1 SGHTS, CDR2 YDEGEE. V dropped 3 bases and J dropped 0; count of bases not matched to a gene: 9. The CDR3 here is CASSWRTGEYSGNTIYF. The CDR3 DNA reads as TGTGCCAGCAGCTGGCGGACAGGAGAATACTCTGGAAACACCATATATTTT.

This chain uses TRBV27 with TRBJ2-2, with D perhaps matching TRBD2 (6 bases). CDR1 and CDR2 from the germline V gene are MNHEY and SMNVEV (reference sequence). Between the trimmed V and J ends, which lost 3 bases and 2 bases, there was a span of 7 bases. This CDR3 is 14 amino acids long. For the CDR3, the DNA is TGTGCCAGCAGTTTTGGACTAAACACCGGGGAGCTGTTTTTT. It is translated as CASSFGLNTGELFF.

V and J are TRBV5-6 and TRBJ1-4; no definite D call. Deletions cut 4 bases from V and 6 bases from J, with 13 bases between. Germline CDR1 reads SGHDT; CDR2 reads YYEEEE. The CDR3 consists of 14 residues. CDR3: CASSRKTHDEKLFF. The DNA for the CDR3 is TGTGCCAGCAGCCGTAAGACACACGATGAAAAACTGTTTTTT.

V gene TRBV30 combines with J gene TRBJ1-2; no reliable D call. Trimming took 0 bases from V and 2 from J, leaving 10 bases between them. Looked up from germline, CDR1 is GTSNPN and CDR2 is SVGIG (reference sequence). The CDR3 has 14 residues. CDR3 coding DNA: TGTGCCTGGAGTGTACTTGAGATAAACTATGGCTACACCTTC. Its translation is CAWSVLEINYGYTF.

The chain carries TRBV5-6 and TRBJ1-4; the D gene is possibly TRBD1 (6 bases). The ends were cut back, 4 bases at V and 8 bases at J, with 18 bases in the middle. CDR1 SGHDT and CDR2 YYEEEE come from the germline V gene. The CDR3 has 15 residues. The CDR3 region has the DNA TGTGCCAGCAGCCTCTACAGGGTGGGCCTAGAAAAACTGTTTTTT. This gives the protein CASSLYRVGLEKLFF. Combining the CDR3 with reference TRBV5-6 and TRBJ1-4 gives the whole variable domain DAGVTQSPTHLIKTRGQQVTLRCSPKSGHDTVSWYQQALGQGPQFIFQYYEEEERQRGNFPDRFSGHQFPNYSSELNVNALLLGDSALYLCASSLYRVGLEKLFFGSGTQLSVL.

The J gene is TRBJ1-1, the V gene TRBV7-8, with 10 bases lining up with TRBD1. Trimming cost V 5 bases and J 2 bases; bases outside gene matches: 11. CDR3 length: 17 residues. Germline CDR1 is SGHVS and CDR2 is FQNEAQ. The DNA of the CDR3 is TGTGCCAGCAGCCCGTTGACAGGGGGCGAGCCAAACACTGAAGCTTTCTTT. Translating gives CASSPLTGGEPNTEAFF.

The chain has TRBV30 and TRBJ1-4; 8 positions match TRBD1. Looked up from germline, CDR1 is GTSNPN and CDR2 is SVGIG (reference sequence). CDR3 size: 14 residues. The trim removed 4 bases at V and 8 bases at J, leaving 9 bases unmatched. The CDR3 sequence is CAWKSRGRGEKLFF. In nucleotides, the CDR3 is TGTGCCTGGAAAAGCAGGGGGCGCGGAGAAAAACTGTTTTTT. Using reference TRBV30 and TRBJ1-4 for the parts outside the CDR3, the full variable domain is SQTIHQWPATLVQPVGSPLSLECTVEGTSNPNLYWYRQAAGRGLQLLFYSVGIGQISSEVPQNLSASRPQDRQFILSSKKLLLSDSGFYLCAWKSRGRGEKLFFGSGTQLSVL.

This chain connects TRBV11-2 to TRBJ1-5; D may be TRBD1 (6 bases). Germline CDR1 reads SGHAT; CDR2 reads FQNNGV. The CDR3 extends over 16 amino acids. V was shortened by 6 bases and J by 5 bases, with 20 bases between the two germline ends. The CDR3 nucleotides read TGTGCCAGCAGTTCAGCAGCCGACAGGCCCGATCAGCCCCAGCATTTT. Protein: CASSSAADRPDQPQHF. The full variable domain, with the rest looked up from reference TRBV11-2 and TRBJ1-5, is EAGVAQSPRYKIIEKRQSVAFWCNPISGHATLYWYQQILGQGPKLLIQFQNNGVVDDSQLPKDRFSAERLKGVDSTLKIQPAKLEDSAVYLCASSSAADRPDQPQHFGDGTRLSIL.

The chain's CDR3 is CASSPLLAGIQETQYF. In nucleotides, the CDR3 is TGTGCCAGCTCACCATTACTAGCGGGGATACAAGAGACCCAGTACTTC. The gene calls are TRBV18 and TRBJ2-5; 10 bases line up with TRBD2. J lost 2 bases, V lost 2 bases, and 5 bases had no gene match. Germline lookup yields CDR1 KGHSH and CDR2 LQKENI. The CDR3 sequence is 16 residues long.

This chain connects TRBV5-1 to TRBJ2-7; 7 bases are shared with TRBD1. V trimming: 4 bases; J trimming: 11 bases; junction bases outside the gene matches: 12. In germline, CDR1 is SGHRS, CDR2 YFSETQ. This CDR3 has 13 residues. The chain's CDR3 is CASSPAEMGQKYF. CDR3 DNA: TGCGCCAGCAGCCCGGCCGAGATGGGACAGAAGTACTTC.

V usage is TRBV5-4 and J usage is TRBJ2-7; tentative D call: TRBD1 (5 bases). The CDR3 sequence is 11 residues long. The V gene lost 3 bases and the J gene lost 6 bases, with 7 bases spanning the gap. The V gene's germline CDR1 is SGHNT and CDR2 YYREEE (reference sequence). The CDR3 reads CASSSDTEQYF. CDR3 sequence (DNA): TGTGCCAGCAGCTCGGACACCGAGCAGTACTTC.

V usage is TRBV2 and J usage is TRBJ2-1; TRBD2 aligns across 14 bases. The germline V gene has CDR1 SNHLY and CDR2 FYNNEI. The CDR3 length is 14 residues. Germline trimming cut 6 bases from V and 7 bases from J; bases unmatched to any gene: 2. For the CDR3, the DNA is TGTGCCAGCAGAGGACTAGCGGGGGGTAATGAGCAGTTCTTC. It is translated as CASRGLAGGNEQFF.

The chain is built from TRBV4-1 and TRBJ2-5, with TRBD2 identical over 16 bases. Germline loops: CDR1 MGHRA, CDR2 YSYEKL. This CDR3 is 17 amino acids long. Trimming at V came to 0 bases and at J to 5 bases, leaving 3 bases not matched to a gene. CDR3 in amino acids: CASSQEGTSGGAETQYF. In nucleotides, the CDR3 is TGCGCCAGCAGCCAAGAAGGGACTAGCGGGGGGGCCGAGACCCAGTACTTC.

The J gene is TRBJ1-4, the V gene TRBV11-2; 8 positions match TRBD1. Germline loops: CDR1 SGHAT, CDR2 FQNNGV. CDR3 length: 16 amino acids. Trimming cost V 1 base and J 5 bases; bases outside gene matches: 6. CDR3 amino acids: CASSLGTRTGNEKLFF. CDR3 coding DNA: TGTGCCAGCAGCTTAGGGACCAGGACAGGGAATGAAAAACTGTTTTTT.

The chain combines TRBV5-1 with TRBJ1-2; 10 bases fit TRBD1. The CDR3 loop spans 17 amino acids. Germline loops: CDR1 SGHRS, CDR2 YFSETQ. V gave up 4 bases and J gave up 1 base; unmatched junction bases: 10. CDR3 in amino acids: CASSQPGQGLINYGYTF. The CDR3 coding sequence is TGCGCCAGCAGCCAACCGGGACAGGGGCTAATTAACTATGGCTACACCTTC.

V is TRBV5-4 and J is TRBJ1-6, with 9 bases identical to TRBD1. The V gene's germline CDR1 is SGHNT and CDR2 YYREEE (reference sequence). Trimming took 4 bases from V and 7 from J; bases not matched to a gene: 6. The CDR3 length is 15 residues. The chain's CDR3 is CASSLGDRENSPLHF. For the CDR3, the DNA is TGTGCCAGCAGCCTGGGGGACAGGGAGAATTCACCCCTCCACTTT.

The chain has TRBV7-9 and TRBJ1-1; 10 bases match TRBD1. The CDR3 runs to 17 residues. Germline V gene data show CDR1 as SEHNR and CDR2 as FQNEAQ (reference sequence). Unmatched junction bases numbered 12, after V lost 6 bases and J lost 2 bases. CDR3 sequence (DNA): TGTGCCAGCAGGGATAAAGTTGGGGACAGGGGCAACACTGAAGCTTTCTTT. Translation gives CASRDKVGDRGNTEAFF.

The V call is TRBV18, the J call TRBJ2-2; D remains ambiguous. Germline CDR1 KGHSH, CDR2 LQKENI. V lost 3 bases, J lost 0 bases, and 5 bases lay in between. This CDR3 region has 14 residues. The CDR3 sequence: CASSPNSNTGELFF. Here the CDR3 DNA reads TGTGCCAGCTCACCGAACTCGAACACCGGGGAGCTGTTTTTT.

The chain couples TRBV19 to TRBJ2-7, with D tentatively TRBD1 (5 bases). CDR1 is LNHDA, CDR2 SQIVND, per germline (reference sequence). V was cut by 5 bases and J by 3 bases, with 14 bases left in between. The CDR3 has 14 residues. The DNA of the CDR3 is TGTGCCAGTAGTTTACAGGCGCGGAACTACGAGCAGTACTTC. Its translation: CASSLQARNYEQYF.

The genes are TRBV7-3 and TRBJ2-2, with 10 bases matching TRBD1. With V trimmed by 5 bases and J by 7 bases, 4 bases remained unmatched. Germline-derived CDR1 and CDR2 are SGHTA and FQGTGA. This CDR3 is 14 amino acids long. The CDR3 DNA reads as TGTGCCAGCAGCGGGACAGGGGTTGGCGGGGAGCTGTTTTTT. It is translated as CASSGTGVGGELFF.

This chain links TRBV6-5 with TRBJ1-1, with a tentative D call TRBD1 (5 bases). V lost 8 bases and J lost 6, with 19 bases in between. This CDR3 has 14 residues. The germline gives CDR1 MNHEY, CDR2 SVGAGI. The CDR3 region has the DNA TGTGCCAGCTGGGGGGTAGGACCGCTCCCTGAAGCTTTCTTT. Protein product: CASWGVGPLPEAFF.